The 28 T cell receptor beta chains in this list originate from one sample, sequenced in a study of T cells of healthy individuals. TCRdb fed the 5' RACE reads into MiXCR, producing one record per CDR3 protein. This table has around 100,000 distinct CDR3 sequences, 15% to 20% appearing once. These receptors were collected from a human donor in good health.

Many counts were recorded for this clonotype. The chain combines TRBV3-1 with TRBJ2-7; the D is unclear. The CDR3 is 12 amino acids. The V gene lost 3 bases and the J gene lost 3 bases, with 6 bases spanning the gap. Germline V gene lookup returns CDR1 LGHDT and CDR2 YNNKEL (reference sequence). The CDR3, as DNA: TGTGCCAGCAGCCAGGACGGCTACGAGCAGTACTTC. It translates to CASSQDGYEQYF.

This clonotype has a count of ten or more. This chain connects TRBV20-1 to TRBJ1-3; a possible D gene is TRBD1 (6 bases). The V end lost 0 bases, the J end lost 8 bases, and 17 bases lay between the germline ends. Germline CDR1 reads DFQATT; CDR2 reads SNEGSKA (reference sequence). CDR3 size: 15 residues. DNA of the CDR3: TGCAGTGCTAGAGATACCCAAGGGGGGTGGGACACCATATATTTT. It codes for CSARDTQGGWDTIYF.

This clonotype was picked up a small number of times. The chain carries TRBV4-2 and TRBJ2-5, with D possibly being TRBD1 (5 bases). CDR1 is LGHNA, CDR2 YNFKEQ, per germline. This CDR3 is built from 14 residues. The V end lost 4 bases, the J end lost 5 bases, and 14 bases lay between the germline ends. The CDR3 is CASSPPDREETQYF. The CDR3, as DNA: TGTGCCAGCAGCCCTCCTGACAGAGAGGAGACCCAGTACTTC.

The gene calls are TRBV4-1 and TRBJ1-4; D unresolved. V shed 3 bases and J shed 9 bases, with 8 bases lying between them. This CDR3 is built from 12 residues. Germline CDR1 and CDR2: MGHRA and YSYEKL. For the CDR3, the DNA is TGCGCCAGCAGCCAGTCCTACCAAAAACTGTTTTTT. The encoded protein is CASSQSYQKLFF.

There are a few counts of this clonotype. The CDR3 DNA reads as TGTGCCAGCAGGGGATTCGGCGGTACAGTCGAGCAGTACTTC. This encodes CASRGFGGTVEQYF. This chain uses TRBV2 with TRBJ2-7; no clear D gene. CDR1 is SNHLY and CDR2 is FYNNEI in the germline V gene. The V and J ends lost 6 bases and 6 bases respectively, with 18 bases between them. CDR3 length: 14 residues.

This clonotype is medium-sized (0.01 to 0.1%) in the sample. V is TRBV29-1 and J is TRBJ2-7; 8 bases are shared with TRBD1. CDR3 length: 14 amino acids. CDR1 is SQVTM, CDR2 ANQGSEA, per germline. With 5 bases clipped from V and 3 bases from J, the junction kept 9 bases outside the gene matches. Here the CDR3 DNA reads TGCAGCGTTAGGACAGGGCAAGTGAACTACGAGCAGTACTTC. It translates to CSVRTGQVNYEQYF.

A few counts support this clonotype. The CDR3 sequence is CASSLGGTGVGYTF. DNA of the CDR3: TGTGCCAGCAGCTTAGGCGGGACAGGGGTTGGCTACACCTTC. The chain uses TRBV7-2 and TRBJ1-2, with TRBD1 matching over 10 bases. This CDR3 contains 14 residues. Unmatched junction bases numbered 3, after V lost 1 base and J lost 7 bases. CDR1 and CDR2 from the germline V gene are SGHTA and FQGNSA.

At least ten counts were recorded for this clonotype. V gene TRBV29-1 combines with J gene TRBJ2-1; 7 nucleotides line up with TRBD2. The CDR3 consists of 10 residues. J gave up 12 bases and V 4 bases, and 3 bases lay outside the gene matches. CDR1 is SQVTM, CDR2 ANQGSEA, per germline. The CDR3 DNA sequence: TGCAGCGTTGTTGGGGAGGGGCAGTTCTTC. This encodes CSVVGEGQFF.

The CDR3 loop reads CASSDNTNTEAFF. Written as DNA, the CDR3 is TGTGCCAGCAGTGACAACACGAACACTGAAGCTTTCTTT. The V gene is TRBV6-2 or TRBV6-3, the J gene TRBJ1-1; D gene unclear. This CDR3 contains 13 residues. Germline V CDR1 and CDR2: MNHEY, SVGEGT. The V gene lost 5 bases and the J gene lost 1 base, with 8 bases spanning the gap.

This clonotype came up a few times. The CDR3 reads CAISERTGAGETQYF. The CDR3, as DNA: TGTGCCATCAGTGAGCGGACAGGGGCGGGCGAGACCCAGTACTTC. The V and J genes are TRBV10-3 and TRBJ2-5; 9 bases match TRBD1. Losses at the gene ends were 2 bases for V and 5 bases for J; bases not matched to a gene: 6. The CDR3 runs 15 residues. Germline CDR1 reads ENHRY; CDR2 reads SYGVKD.

This clonotype was detected ten times or more. This sequence joins TRBV5-6 and TRBJ2-5; 8 bases align to TRBD1. Per the germline V gene, CDR1 is SGHDT and CDR2 is YYEEEE. Germline trimming cut 5 bases from V and 4 bases from J; bases unmatched to any gene: 10. The CDR3 loop spans 15 amino acids. CDR3 loop: CASSLRTGRRETQYF. The CDR3 DNA sequence: TGTGCCAGCAGTCTACGGACAGGGCGAAGAGAGACCCAGTACTTC.

Details on this clonotype: A read error may be the cause here, since a much bigger clone is one base away. The chain joins TRBV20-1 to TRBJ2-7; no clear D. The CDR3 is 15 amino acids. Germline values: CDR1 DFQATT, CDR2 SNEGSKA (reference sequence). The CDR3 sequence is CSGRETGSRAYEQYF. CDR3 DNA: TGCAGTGGTAGAGAAACCGGAAGTCGGGCCTACGAGCAGTACTTC.

The chain's CDR3 is CASSQGSGTTATGELFF. CDR3 nucleotides: TGTGCCAGCAGCCAAGGGTCGGGGACTACAGCCACCGGGGAGCTGTTTTTT. The chain has TRBV4-2 and TRBJ2-2; 7 bases are a match to TRBD2. The CDR3 has 17 residues. CDR1 is LGHNA and CDR2 is YNFKEQ in the germline V gene. V shed 1 base and J 4 bases; nucleotides not matched to a gene: 9.

This clonotype has only a few counts. The CDR3 DNA sequence: TGTGCCAGCAGCTGGTTAATGGACCGACCCTCCTACGAGCAGTACTTC. This gives the protein CASSWLMDRPSYEQYF. The chain joins TRBV6-2 or TRBV6-3 to TRBJ2-7; no firm D call. V lost 6 bases and J 0 bases, leaving 18 bases between the germline ends. Looked up from germline, CDR1 is MNHEY and CDR2 is SVGEGT. This CDR3 has 16 residues.

The chain links TRBV27 to TRBJ1-5; TRBD1 matches 7 bases. The CDR3 contains 14 residues. With 4 bases clipped from V and 4 bases from J, the junction kept 4 bases outside the gene matches. CDR1 and CDR2 from the germline V gene are MNHEY and SMNVEV (reference sequence). CDR3 DNA sequence: TGTGCCAGCAGTTGGACAGGACGAAATCAGCCCCAGCATTTT. This codes for CASSWTGRNQPQHF.

The chain couples TRBV5-1 to TRBJ2-7; the D is unclear. Per germline, CDR1 SGHRS and CDR2 YFSETQ. CDR3 length: 13 amino acids. The V gene lost 2 bases and the J gene lost 0 bases, with 6 bases spanning the gap. Written as DNA, the CDR3 is TGCGCCAGCAGCTTTGAGAGCTCCTACGAGCAGTACTTC. This gives the protein CASSFESSYEQYF. Filled out from reference TRBV5-1 and TRBJ2-7, the complete variable domain reads KAGVTQTPRYLIKTRGQQVTLSCSPISGHRSVSWYQQTPGQGLQFLFEYFSETQRNKGNFPGRFSGRQFSNSRSEMNVSTLELGDSALYLCASSFESSYEQYFGPGTRLTVT.

As DNA, the CDR3 is TGTGCCAGCAGTTTCCAGAATGCTGGGGGTCATGGCTACACCTTC. Encoded protein: CASSFQNAGGHGYTF. The V call is TRBV28, the J call TRBJ1-2; possibly TRBD1 for D (5 bases). The V and J ends lost 3 bases and 6 bases respectively, with 17 bases between them. The CDR3 contains 15 residues. CDR1 is MDHEN, CDR2 SYDVKM, per germline.

This chain connects TRBV20-1 to TRBJ1-6; a weak D match, TRBD1 (6 bases). Trimming pared 0 bases from V and 2 bases from J, leaving 17 bases between. The CDR3 extends over 18 amino acids. CDR1 is DFQATT and CDR2 is SNEGSKA in the germline V gene (reference sequence). The CDR3 spells CSARDLGGASAYNSPLHF. CDR3 bases: TGCAGTGCTAGAGATTTAGGGGGGGCGAGCGCCTATAATTCACCCCTCCACTTT.

In this sample, this clonotype turned up a few times. The chain recombines TRBV5-1 with TRBJ1-4, with 10 bases lining up with TRBD1. The CDR3 sequence is 15 residues long. CDR1 SGHRS and CDR2 YFSETQ come from the germline V gene. J lost 10 bases, V lost 4 bases, and 10 bases had no gene match. This chain's CDR3 is CASSPGTGEVGKLFF. In DNA form, the CDR3 reads TGCGCCAGCAGCCCCGGGACAGGGGAGGTTGGAAAACTGTTTTTT. The entire variable domain, with the rest obtained from reference TRBV5-1 and TRBJ1-4, is as follows: KAGVTQTPRYLIKTRGQQVTLSCSPISGHRSVSWYQQTPGQGLQFLFEYFSETQRNKGNFPGRFSGRQFSNSRSEMNVSTLELGDSALYLCASSPGTGEVGKLFFGSGTQLSVL.

The table lists this clonotype with a few counts. The rearrangement links TRBV2 to TRBJ2-3, with 8 bases identical to TRBD2. Germline-derived CDR1 and CDR2 are SNHLY and FYNNEI. The CDR3 runs 18 residues. V shed 0 bases, J shed 3 bases, and the junction held 11 bases outside the gene matches. The CDR3, as DNA: TGTGCCAGCAGTGAAGCGCTTCTTGGGACTAGGCTTACAGATACGCAGTATTTT. It yields the protein CASSEALLGTRLTDTQYF.

This clonotype has ten or more counts. This rearrangement joins TRBV7-8 to TRBJ2-4, with TRBD2 matching over 8 bases. The CDR3 totals 15 residues. CDR1 is SGHVS and CDR2 is FQNEAQ in the germline V gene. J was trimmed by 0 bases and V by 5 bases; bases with no gene match: 3. The CDR3 is CASSHGGGAKNIQYF. The CDR3 nucleotides read TGTGCCAGCAGCCACGGGGGGGGAGCCAAAAACATTCAGTACTTC.

The genes are TRBV7-8 and TRBJ2-5; 11 nucleotides match TRBD2. V shed 4 bases and J 5 bases; nucleotides not matched to a gene: 6. The CDR3 is 15 residues long. CDR1 SGHVS and CDR2 FQNEAQ come from the germline V gene. The CDR3 spells CASSSLLAGVETQYF. The CDR3, as DNA: TGTGCCAGCAGCTCTTTACTAGCGGGGGTTGAGACCCAGTACTTC.

This sequence joins TRBV7-2 and TRBJ2-3; D possibly corresponds to TRBD1 (5 bases). Germline-derived CDR1 and CDR2 are SGHTA and FQGNSA. The V end lost 3 bases, the J end lost 4 bases, and 11 bases lay between the germline ends. This CDR3 contains 14 residues. The CDR3 spells CASSFLGRPDTQYF. For the CDR3, the DNA is TGTGCCAGCAGCTTTTTGGGGCGACCAGATACGCAGTATTTT.

Ten or more counts support this clonotype. The rearrangement uses TRBV5-6 and TRBJ2-5; maybe TRBD1 (6 bases). V lost 1 base and J 5 bases, leaving 18 bases between the germline ends. Germline values: CDR1 SGHDT, CDR2 YYEEEE. The CDR3 runs to 16 residues. CDR3 sequence: CASSLFQGQRAETQYF. CDR3 in DNA: TGTGCCAGCAGCTTGTTCCAGGGACAACGAGCGGAGACCCAGTACTTC.

This clonotype was recorded a few times. This chain links TRBV12-3 or TRBV12-4 with TRBJ2-1; D is unresolved. The V and J ends lost 6 bases and 10 bases respectively, with 16 bases between them. CDR3 length: 13 amino acids. The CDR3 loop is CASSPGPMSEQFF. The CDR3 bases are TGTGCCAGCAGCCCCGGGCCCATGAGCGAGCAGTTCTTC.

This chain joins TRBV27 and TRBJ1-5, with a possible D match to TRBD1 (5 bases). This CDR3 has 13 amino acids. Trimming pared 4 bases from V and 4 bases from J, leaving 8 bases between. The germline V gene encodes CDR1 MNHEY and CDR2 SMNVEV (reference sequence). The CDR3 spells CASSWGVNQPQHF. CDR3 DNA sequence: TGTGCCAGCAGTTGGGGGGTAAATCAGCCCCAGCATTTT.

This chain uses TRBV5-1 with TRBJ1-1; unclear D gene. The V gene's germline CDR1 is SGHRS and CDR2 YFSETQ. The CDR3 spans 13 residues. Trimming pared 3 bases from V and 5 bases from J, leaving 11 bases between. The CDR3 DNA follows: TGCGCCAGCAGCTACAACCCGAGGACTGAAGCTTTCTTT. Protein: CASSYNPRTEAFF.

This clonotype came up a few times. At one end the junction does not follow the germline gene, possibly because of a read error. J is TRBJ2-1 and V is TRBV7-9, with 9 positions matching TRBD2. The germline V gene has CDR1 SEHNR and CDR2 FQNEAQ (reference sequence). This CDR3 has 14 residues. The CDR3 is CASSLAGTYNEQFF. The CDR3, as DNA: TGTGCCAGCAGCCTAGCGGGGACCTACAATGAGCAGTTCTTC.